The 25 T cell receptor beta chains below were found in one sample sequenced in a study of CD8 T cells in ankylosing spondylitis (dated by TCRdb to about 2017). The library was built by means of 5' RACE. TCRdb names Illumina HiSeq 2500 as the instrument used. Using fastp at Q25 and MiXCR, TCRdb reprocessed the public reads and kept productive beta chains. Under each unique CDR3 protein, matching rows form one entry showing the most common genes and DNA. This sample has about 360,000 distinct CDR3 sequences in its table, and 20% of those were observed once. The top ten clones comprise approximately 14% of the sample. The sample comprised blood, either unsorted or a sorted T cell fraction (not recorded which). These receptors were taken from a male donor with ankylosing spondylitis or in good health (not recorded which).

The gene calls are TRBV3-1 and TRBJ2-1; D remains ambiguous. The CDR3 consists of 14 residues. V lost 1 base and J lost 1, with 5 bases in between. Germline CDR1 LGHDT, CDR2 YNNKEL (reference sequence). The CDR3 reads CASSQAESYNEQFF. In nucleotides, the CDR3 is TGTGCCAGCAGCCAAGCGGAATCCTACAATGAGCAGTTCTTC.

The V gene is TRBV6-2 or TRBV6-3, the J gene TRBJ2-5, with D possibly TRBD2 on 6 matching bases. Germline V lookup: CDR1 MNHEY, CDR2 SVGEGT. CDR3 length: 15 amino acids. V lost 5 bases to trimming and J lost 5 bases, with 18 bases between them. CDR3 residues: CASSASGEGPETQYF. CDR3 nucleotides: TGTGCCAGCAGTGCGTCGGGAGAAGGGCCCGAGACCCAGTACTTC.

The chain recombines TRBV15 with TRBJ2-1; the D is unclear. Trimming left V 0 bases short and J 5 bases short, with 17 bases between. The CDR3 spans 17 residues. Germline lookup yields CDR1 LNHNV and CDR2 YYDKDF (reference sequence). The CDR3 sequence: CATSRDLRTRVDNEQFF. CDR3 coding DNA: TGTGCCACCAGCAGAGATCTCCGGACCCGAGTGGACAATGAGCAGTTCTTC.

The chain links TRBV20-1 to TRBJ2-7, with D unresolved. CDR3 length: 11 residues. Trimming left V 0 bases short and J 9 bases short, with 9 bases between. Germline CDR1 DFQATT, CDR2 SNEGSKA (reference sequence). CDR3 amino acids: CSARDVRGQYF. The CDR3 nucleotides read TGCAGTGCTAGAGACGTACGCGGGCAGTACTTC.

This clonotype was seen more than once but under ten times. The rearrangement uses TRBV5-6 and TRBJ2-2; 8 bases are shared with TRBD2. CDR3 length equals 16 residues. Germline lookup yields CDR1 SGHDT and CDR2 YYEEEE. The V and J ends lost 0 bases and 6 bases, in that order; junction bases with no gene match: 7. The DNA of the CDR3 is TGTGCCAGCAGCTTGGCGGGACTAGGAGCTTCCGGGGAGCTGTTTTTT. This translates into CASSLAGLGASGELFF.

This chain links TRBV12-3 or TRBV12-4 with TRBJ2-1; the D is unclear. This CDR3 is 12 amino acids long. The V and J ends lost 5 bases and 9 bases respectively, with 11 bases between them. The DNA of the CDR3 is TGTGCCAGCAGTCCCGTCCTTGCTGAGCAGTTCTTC. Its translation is CASSPVLAEQFF.

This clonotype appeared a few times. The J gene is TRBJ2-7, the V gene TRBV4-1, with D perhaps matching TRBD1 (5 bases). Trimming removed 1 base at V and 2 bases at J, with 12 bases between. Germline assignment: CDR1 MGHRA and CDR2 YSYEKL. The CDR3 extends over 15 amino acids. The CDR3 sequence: CASSQAQGQTYEQYF. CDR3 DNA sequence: TGCGCCAGCAGCCAAGCCCAGGGTCAAACCTACGAGCAGTACTTC.

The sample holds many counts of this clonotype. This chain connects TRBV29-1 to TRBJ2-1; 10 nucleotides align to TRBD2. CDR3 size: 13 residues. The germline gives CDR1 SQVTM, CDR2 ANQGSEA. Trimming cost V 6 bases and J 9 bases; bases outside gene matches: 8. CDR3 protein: CSVDPSGGLEQFF. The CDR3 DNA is TGCAGCGTCGATCCTAGCGGGGGCCTTGAGCAGTTCTTC.

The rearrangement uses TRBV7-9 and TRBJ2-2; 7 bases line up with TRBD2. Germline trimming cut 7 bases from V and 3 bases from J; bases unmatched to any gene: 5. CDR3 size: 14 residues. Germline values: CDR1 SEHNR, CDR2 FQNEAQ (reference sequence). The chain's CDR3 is CASILADYTGELFF. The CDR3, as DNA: TGTGCCAGCATCCTAGCGGACTACACCGGGGAGCTGTTTTTT.

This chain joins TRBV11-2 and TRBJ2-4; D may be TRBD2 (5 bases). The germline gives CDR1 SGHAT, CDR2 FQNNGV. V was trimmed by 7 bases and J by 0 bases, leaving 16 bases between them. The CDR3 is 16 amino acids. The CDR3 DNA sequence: TGTGCCAGCACCCACCCTGAGGGAGAAGCCAAAAACATTCAGTACTTC. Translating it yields CASTHPEGEAKNIQYF.

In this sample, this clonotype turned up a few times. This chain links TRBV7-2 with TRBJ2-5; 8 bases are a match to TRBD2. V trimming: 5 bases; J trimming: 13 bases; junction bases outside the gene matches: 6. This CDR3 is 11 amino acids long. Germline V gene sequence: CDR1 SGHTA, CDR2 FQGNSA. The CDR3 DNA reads TGTGCCAGCAGCCGAGGACTAGCCTGGTACTTC. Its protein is CASSRGLAWYF.

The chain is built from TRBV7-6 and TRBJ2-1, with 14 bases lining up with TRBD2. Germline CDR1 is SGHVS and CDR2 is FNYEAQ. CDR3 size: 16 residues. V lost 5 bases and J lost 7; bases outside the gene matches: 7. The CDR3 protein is CASSQTGTSGSNEQFF. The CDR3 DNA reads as TGTGCCAGCAGCCAGACCGGGACTAGCGGGAGTAATGAGCAGTTCTTC.

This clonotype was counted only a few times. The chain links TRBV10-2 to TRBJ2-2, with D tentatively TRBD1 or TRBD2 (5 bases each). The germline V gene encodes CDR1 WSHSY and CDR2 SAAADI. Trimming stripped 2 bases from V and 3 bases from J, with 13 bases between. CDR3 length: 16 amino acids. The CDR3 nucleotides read TGCGCCAGCAGTGAGATGGCCAGGGAGTACACCGGGGAGCTGTTTTTT. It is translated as CASSEMAREYTGELFF.

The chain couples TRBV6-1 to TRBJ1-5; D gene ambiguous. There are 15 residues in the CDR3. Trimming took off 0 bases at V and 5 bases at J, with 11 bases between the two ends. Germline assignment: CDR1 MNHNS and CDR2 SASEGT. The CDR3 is CASSEAAEAHQPQHF. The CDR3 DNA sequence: TGTGCCAGCAGTGAAGCGGCAGAAGCGCATCAGCCCCAGCATTTT.

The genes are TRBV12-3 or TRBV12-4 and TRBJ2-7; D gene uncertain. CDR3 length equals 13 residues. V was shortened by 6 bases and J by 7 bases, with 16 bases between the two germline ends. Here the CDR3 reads CASSSALGREQYF. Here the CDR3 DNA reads TGTGCCAGCAGCTCAGCACTTGGACGAGAGCAGTACTTC.

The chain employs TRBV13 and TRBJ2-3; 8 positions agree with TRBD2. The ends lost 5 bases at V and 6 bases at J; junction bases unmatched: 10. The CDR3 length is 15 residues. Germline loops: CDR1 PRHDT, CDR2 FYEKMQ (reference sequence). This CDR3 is CASSPTGGPGDTQYF. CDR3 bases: TGTGCCAGCAGCCCCACGGGGGGGCCAGGGGATACGCAGTATTTT.

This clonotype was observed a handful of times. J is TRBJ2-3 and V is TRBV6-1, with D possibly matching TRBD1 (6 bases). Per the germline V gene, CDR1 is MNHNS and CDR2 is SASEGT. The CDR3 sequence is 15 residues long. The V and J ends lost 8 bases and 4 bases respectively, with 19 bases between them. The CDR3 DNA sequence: TGTGCCAGCTCCCAGGGGATATTACCGGCAGATACGCAGTATTTT. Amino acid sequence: CASSQGILPADTQYF.

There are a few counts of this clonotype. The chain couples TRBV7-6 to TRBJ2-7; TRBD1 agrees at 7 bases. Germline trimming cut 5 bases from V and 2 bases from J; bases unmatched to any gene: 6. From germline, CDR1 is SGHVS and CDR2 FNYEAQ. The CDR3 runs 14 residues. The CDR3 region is CASSLQGWTYEQYF. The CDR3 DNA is TGTGCCAGCAGCCTACAGGGGTGGACCTACGAGCAGTACTTC.

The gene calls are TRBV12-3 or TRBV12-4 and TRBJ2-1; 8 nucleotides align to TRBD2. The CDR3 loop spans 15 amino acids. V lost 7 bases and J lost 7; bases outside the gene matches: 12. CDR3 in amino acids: CASTGPGGARNEQFF. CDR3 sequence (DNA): TGTGCCAGCACTGGGCCCGGGGGGGCTCGGAATGAGCAGTTCTTC.

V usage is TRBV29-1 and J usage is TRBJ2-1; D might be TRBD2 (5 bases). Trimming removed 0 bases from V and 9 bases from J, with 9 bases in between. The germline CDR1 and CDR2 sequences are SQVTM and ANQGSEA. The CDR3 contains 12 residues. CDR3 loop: CSVEDRGIEQFF. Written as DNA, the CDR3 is TGCAGCGTTGAAGATCGGGGAATTGAGCAGTTCTTC.

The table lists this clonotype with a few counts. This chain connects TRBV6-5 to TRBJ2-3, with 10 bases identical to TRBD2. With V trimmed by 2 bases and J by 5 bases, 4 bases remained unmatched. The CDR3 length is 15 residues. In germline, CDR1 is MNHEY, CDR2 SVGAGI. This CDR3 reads CASSYTSGAVDTQYF. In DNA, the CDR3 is TGTGCCAGCAGTTACACTAGCGGGGCGGTAGATACGCAGTATTTT.

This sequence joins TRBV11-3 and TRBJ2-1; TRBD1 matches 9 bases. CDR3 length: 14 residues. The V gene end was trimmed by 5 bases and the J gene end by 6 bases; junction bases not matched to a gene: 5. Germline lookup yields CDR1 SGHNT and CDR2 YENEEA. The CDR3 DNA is TGTGCCAGCAGCCTTCGGACAGGGGCCAATGAGCAGTTCTTC. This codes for CASSLRTGANEQFF.

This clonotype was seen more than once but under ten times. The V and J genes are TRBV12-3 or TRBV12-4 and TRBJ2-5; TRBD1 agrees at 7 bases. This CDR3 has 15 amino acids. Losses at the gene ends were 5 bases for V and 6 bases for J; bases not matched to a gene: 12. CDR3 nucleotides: TGTGCCAGCAGTCCCCAGGACAGGTGGGAGCAGACCCAGTACTTC. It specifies CASSPQDRWEQTQYF.

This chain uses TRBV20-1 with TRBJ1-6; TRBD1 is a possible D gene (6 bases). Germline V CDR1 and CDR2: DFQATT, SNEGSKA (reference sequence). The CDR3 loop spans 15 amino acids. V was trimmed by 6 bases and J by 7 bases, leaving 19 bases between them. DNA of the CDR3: TGCAGTGCCCCCGAACAGGGTATGCTCAATTCACCCCTCCACTTT. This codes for CSAPEQGMLNSPLHF.

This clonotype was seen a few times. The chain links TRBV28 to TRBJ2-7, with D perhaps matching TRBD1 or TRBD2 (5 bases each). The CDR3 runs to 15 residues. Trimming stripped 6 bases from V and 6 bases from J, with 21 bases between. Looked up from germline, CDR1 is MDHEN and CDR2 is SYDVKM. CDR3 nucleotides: TGTGCCAGCAGCCTACGACAGTCGGGGTCGGGCGAGCAGTACTTC. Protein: CASSLRQSGSGEQYF.